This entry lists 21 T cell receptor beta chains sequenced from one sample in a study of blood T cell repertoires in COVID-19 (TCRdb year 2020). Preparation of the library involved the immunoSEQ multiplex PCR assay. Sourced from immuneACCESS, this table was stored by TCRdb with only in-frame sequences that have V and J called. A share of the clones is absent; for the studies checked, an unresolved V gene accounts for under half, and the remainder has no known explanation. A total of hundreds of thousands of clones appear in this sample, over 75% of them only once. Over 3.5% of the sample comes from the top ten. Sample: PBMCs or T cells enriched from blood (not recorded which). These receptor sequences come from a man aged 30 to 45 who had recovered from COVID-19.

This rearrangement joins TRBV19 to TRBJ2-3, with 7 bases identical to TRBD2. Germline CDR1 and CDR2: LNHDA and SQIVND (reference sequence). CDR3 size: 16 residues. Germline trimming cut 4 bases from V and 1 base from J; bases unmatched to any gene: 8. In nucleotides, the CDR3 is TGTGCCAGTAGTAACCCAGCGGGGCCAGGCACAGATACGCAGTATTTT. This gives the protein CASSNPAGPGTDTQYF.

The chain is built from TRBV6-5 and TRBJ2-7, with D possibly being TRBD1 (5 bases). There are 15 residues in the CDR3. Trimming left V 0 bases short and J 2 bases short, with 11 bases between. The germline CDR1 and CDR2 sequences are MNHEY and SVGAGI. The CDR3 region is CASSYSVPRAYEQYF. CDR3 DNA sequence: TGTGCCAGCAGTTACTCGGTTCCCAGGGCCTACGAGCAGTACTTC.

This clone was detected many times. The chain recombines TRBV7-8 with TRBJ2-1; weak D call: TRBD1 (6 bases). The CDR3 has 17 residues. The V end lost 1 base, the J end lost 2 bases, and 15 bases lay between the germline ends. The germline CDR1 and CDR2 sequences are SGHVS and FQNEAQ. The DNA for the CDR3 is TGTGCCAGCAGCTTAGTCGGCAGGGGAGACCCCTACAATGAGCAGTTCTTC. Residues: CASSLVGRGDPYNEQFF.

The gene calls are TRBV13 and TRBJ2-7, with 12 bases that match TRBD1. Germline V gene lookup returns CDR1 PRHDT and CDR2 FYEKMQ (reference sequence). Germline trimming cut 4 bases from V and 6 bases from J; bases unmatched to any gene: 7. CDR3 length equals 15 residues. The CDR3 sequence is CASSSSGTGGREQYF. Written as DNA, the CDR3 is TGTGCCAGCAGCTCCTCCGGGACAGGGGGCCGCGAGCAGTACTTC.

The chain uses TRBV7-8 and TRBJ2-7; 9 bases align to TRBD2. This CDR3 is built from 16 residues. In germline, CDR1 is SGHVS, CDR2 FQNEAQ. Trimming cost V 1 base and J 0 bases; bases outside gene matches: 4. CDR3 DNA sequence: TGTGCCAGCAGCTTAGAGCTAGCGGGACGCTCCTACGAGCAGTACTTC. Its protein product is CASSLELAGRSYEQYF.

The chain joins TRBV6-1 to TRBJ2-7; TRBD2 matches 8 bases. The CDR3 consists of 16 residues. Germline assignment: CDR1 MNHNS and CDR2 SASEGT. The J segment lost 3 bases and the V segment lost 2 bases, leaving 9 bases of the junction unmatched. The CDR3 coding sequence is TGTGCCAGCAGTGAAATTTCAGCGGGAGCTGGCTACGAGCAGTACTTC. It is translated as CASSEISAGAGYEQYF.

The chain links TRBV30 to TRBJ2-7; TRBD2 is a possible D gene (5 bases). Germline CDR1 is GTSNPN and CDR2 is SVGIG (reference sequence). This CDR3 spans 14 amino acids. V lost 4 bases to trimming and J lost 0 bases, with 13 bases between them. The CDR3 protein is CAWKRQLASYEQYF. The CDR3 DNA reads TGTGCCTGGAAGCGTCAGCTAGCCTCCTACGAGCAGTACTTC. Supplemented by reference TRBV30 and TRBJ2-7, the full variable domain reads SQTIHQWPATLVQPVGSPLSLECTVEGTSNPNLYWYRQAAGRGLQLLFYSVGIGQISSEVPQNLSASRPQDRQFILSSKKLLLSDSGFYLCAWKRQLASYEQYFGPGTRLTVT.

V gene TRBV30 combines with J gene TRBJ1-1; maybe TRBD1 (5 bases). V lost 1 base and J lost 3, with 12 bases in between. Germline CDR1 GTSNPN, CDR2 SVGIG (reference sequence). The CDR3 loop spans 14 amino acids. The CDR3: CAWSAAGWDTEAFF. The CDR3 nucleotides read TGTGCCTGGAGTGCGGCAGGGTGGGACACTGAAGCTTTCTTT.

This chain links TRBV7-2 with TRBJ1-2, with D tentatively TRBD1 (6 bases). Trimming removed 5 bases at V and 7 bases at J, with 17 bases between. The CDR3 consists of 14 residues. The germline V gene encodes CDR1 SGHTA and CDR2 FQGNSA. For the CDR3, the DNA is TGTGCCAGCAGCCTGGGACACGGGAAGGGTGGCTACACCTTC. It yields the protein CASSLGHGKGGYTF. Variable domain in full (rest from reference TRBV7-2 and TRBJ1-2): GAGVSQSPSNKVTEKGKDVELRCDPISGHTALYWYRQSLGQGLEFLIYFQGNSAPDKSGLPSDRFSAERTGGSVSTLTIQRTQQEDSAVYLCASSLGHGKGGYTFGSGTRLTVV.

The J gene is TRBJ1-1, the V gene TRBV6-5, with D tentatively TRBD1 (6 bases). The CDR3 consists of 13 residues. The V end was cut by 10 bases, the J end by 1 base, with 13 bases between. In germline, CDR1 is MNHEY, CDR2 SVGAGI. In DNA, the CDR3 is TGTGCCACCAGGGACACTTCGAACACTGAAGCTTTCTTT. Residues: CATRDTSNTEAFF.

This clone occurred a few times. This CDR3 reads CASSTQLAGVPYEQFF. DNA of the CDR3: TGTGCCAGCAGCACTCAGCTAGCGGGAGTCCCCTATGAGCAGTTCTTC. The rearrangement joins TRBV21-1 to TRBJ2-1; TRBD2, as called in the table, went unchecked against the DNA. TRBV21-1 is a pseudogene. The CDR3 runs to 16 residues.

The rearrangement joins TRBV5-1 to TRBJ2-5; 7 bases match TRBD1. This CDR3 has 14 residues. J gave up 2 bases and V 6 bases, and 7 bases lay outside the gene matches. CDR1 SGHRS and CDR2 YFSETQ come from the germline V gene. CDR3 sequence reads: CASTRGPIQETQYF. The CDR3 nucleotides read TGCGCCAGCACTAGGGGGCCCATTCAAGAGACCCAGTACTTC.

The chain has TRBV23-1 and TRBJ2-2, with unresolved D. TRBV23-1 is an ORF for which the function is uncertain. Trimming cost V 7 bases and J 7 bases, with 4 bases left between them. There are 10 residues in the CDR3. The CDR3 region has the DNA TGCGCCAGCACCGGCGGGGAGCTGTTTTTT. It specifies CASTGGELFF.

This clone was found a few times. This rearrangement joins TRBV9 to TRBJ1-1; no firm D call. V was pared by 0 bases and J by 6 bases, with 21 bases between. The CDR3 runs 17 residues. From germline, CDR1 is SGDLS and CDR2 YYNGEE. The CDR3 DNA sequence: TGTGCCAGCAGCGTAGGGGGTGGTAGAGGGCGGAGGGCTGAAGCTTTCTTT. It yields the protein CASSVGGGRGRRAEAFF.

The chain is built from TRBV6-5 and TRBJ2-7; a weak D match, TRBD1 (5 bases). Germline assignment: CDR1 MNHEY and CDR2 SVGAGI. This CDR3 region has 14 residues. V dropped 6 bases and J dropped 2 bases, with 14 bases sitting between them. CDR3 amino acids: CASRDTGSPYEQYF. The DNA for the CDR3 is TGTGCCAGCAGGGACACCGGGTCTCCCTACGAGCAGTACTTC.

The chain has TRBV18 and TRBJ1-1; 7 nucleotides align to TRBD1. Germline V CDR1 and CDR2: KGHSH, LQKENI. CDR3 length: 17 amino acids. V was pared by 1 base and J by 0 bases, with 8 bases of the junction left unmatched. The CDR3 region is CASSPRTQGRLNTEAFF. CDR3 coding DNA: TGTGCCAGCTCACCACGCACACAGGGGAGGCTGAACACTGAAGCTTTCTTT.

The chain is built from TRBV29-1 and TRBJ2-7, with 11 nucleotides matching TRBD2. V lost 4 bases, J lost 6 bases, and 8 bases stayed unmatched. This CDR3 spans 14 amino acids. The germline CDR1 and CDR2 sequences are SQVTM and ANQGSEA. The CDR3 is CSVGLAGGPREQYF. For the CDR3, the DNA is TGCAGCGTTGGTTTAGCGGGAGGGCCGCGCGAGCAGTACTTC.

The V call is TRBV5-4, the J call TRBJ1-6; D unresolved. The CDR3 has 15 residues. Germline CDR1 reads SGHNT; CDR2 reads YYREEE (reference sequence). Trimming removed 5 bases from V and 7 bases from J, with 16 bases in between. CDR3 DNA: TGTGCCAGCAGATCCCTCCCAGCTAGGAATTCACCCCTCCACTTT. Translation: CASRSLPARNSPLHF.

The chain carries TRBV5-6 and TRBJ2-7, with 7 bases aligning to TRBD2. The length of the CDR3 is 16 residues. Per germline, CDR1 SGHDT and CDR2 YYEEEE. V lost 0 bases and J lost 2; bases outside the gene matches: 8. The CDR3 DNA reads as TGTGCCAGCAGCTTGGGGGTTCTAGCGGAGGCCTACGAGCAGTACTTC. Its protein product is CASSLGVLAEAYEQYF.

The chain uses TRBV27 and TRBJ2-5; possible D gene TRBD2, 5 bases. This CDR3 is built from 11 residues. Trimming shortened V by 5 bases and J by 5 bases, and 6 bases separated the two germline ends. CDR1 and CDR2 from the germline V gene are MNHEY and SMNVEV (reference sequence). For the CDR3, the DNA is TGTGCCAGCAGTGGAGGTGAGACCCAGTACTTC. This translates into CASSGGETQYF.

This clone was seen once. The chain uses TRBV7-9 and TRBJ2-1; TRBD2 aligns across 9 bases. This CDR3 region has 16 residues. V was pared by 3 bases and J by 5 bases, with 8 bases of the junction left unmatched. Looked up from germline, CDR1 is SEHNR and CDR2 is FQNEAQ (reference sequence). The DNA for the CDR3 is TGTGCCAGCAGCTTTGGGGCGGGAGGGCAGGACAATGAGCAGTTCTTC. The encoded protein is CASSFGAGGQDNEQFF.